This TCR beta chain comes out of a study of blood T cell repertoires in COVID-19 (dated by TCRdb to 2018 to 2020). Background on the whole study: Samples covering the acute and convalescent phases of COVID-19 were provided by collaborators in the United States, Italy and Spain. The material from the prospective study consisted of cDNA or gDNA derived from T cells, B-cell-depleted T cells, or PBMCs. Deeply sampled blood TCRbeta repertoires from subjects exposed to, actively infected with, or recovered from COVID-19 were included in the dataset. The repertoires were released in a freely available public database intended as a resource for research on the immune response to SARS-CoV-2. The samples were drawn from two sources: the first 160 participants of the ongoing ImmuneRACE study, and about 1,300 subjects contributed by 6 global collaborators. A de-identified subject ID, COVID-19 status, age in years and sex were almost always included in the sample metadata. Where available, HLA class I and class II types were taken from metadata supplied by the sample provider and were not determined by assay-based typing.

TCRbeta CDR3 regions were amplified from genomic DNA using the immunoSEQ Assay, a bias-controlled multiplex PCR. Under the source paper's analysis protocol: Within the assay, amplification of reference gene primers was used to estimate how many nucleated cells each sample contained. To quantify the absolute abundance of each unique TCRbeta CDR3 rearrangement, sequence reads were collapsed and filtered. For each sample, productive Simpson clonality was calculated by taking the square root of Simpson's diversity index across productive rearrangements. The table comes from immuneACCESS by way of TCRdb, which keeps in-frame sequences with V and J called. Part of the clones is missing from these tables; in studies checked, under half for an unresolved V gene and the rest for unknown reasons. D and trimming were read from the DNA, whereas the V and J calls and clone size are those reported in that table. Here the sample has some 300,000 clones; around 90% occur a single time. The ten most abundant clones make up 3.5% to 4.5% of the sample.

This clone has only one observation. This receptor's antigen is unknown. No clone much larger than this one lies a single base away; base qualities are absent. What the study reported, not specific to this receptor: The amount of clinical and demographic metadata varied by source and participant and was provided uncurated.

Participants in the prospective study were enrolled through a virtual design, were aged about 18 to 89 years, and lived in 24 United States geographic areas. In the prospective study, cohorts were assigned on the basis of participant-reported clinical history obtained from a screening survey and a study questionnaire. Each participant in the prospective study had whole blood, serum and a nasopharyngeal or oropharyngeal swab collected by mobile phlebotomists. Prospective study participants could optionally give additional blood draws and questionnaires over an approximately two-month period. Before DNA extraction, prospective study blood samples were shipped either frozen or at room temperature. Cut back by 4 bases and 4 bases, the V and J ends lie 8 bases apart. CDR1 is given as MNHEY and CDR2 as SMNVEV, both from the germline V gene (reference sequence). From cysteine to phenylalanine, the CDR3 is 13 amino acids long. Of the read, only the CDR3 DNA is kept; its 39 bases are in frame from base 1.

What was sequenced was PBMCs or T cells enriched from blood (not recorded which). This chain is built from TRBV27 and TRBJ1-5; TRBD1 is perhaps the D gene, given 5 matching bases. This TCR derives from a woman aged 18-29 years with acute COVID-19. The CDR3 corresponds to CASSSAGNQPQHF. The DNA sequence follows: TGTGCCAGCAGTTCGGCAGGGAATCAGCCCCAGCATTTT.